This entry lists 32 T cell receptor beta chains sequenced from one sample in a study of T cells in Graves' hyperthyroidism and ophthalmopathy. TCR beta CDR3 regions were amplified from RNA transcripts. The HTBI primer set was used in a first-round RT-PCR of the TCR CDR3. TCRdb re-derived calls from the multiplex PCR reads in MiXCR, one entry per CDR3 protein. This table has hundreds of thousands of distinct CDR3 sequences, 18% appearing once. The material sequenced was blood. These receptors all stem from a woman between 50 and 59 years old with Graves' hyperthyroidism that later progressed to Graves' ophthalmopathy.

This clonotype was detected only a few times. V usage is TRBV14 and J usage is TRBJ1-5; D unclear. Between the trimmed V and J ends, which lost 0 bases and 0 bases, there was a span of 12 bases. Per the germline V gene, CDR1 is SGHDN and CDR2 is FVKESK. This CDR3 has 17 residues. The CDR3 sequence: CASSQDHSGVSNQPQHF. DNA for the CDR3: TGTGCCAGCAGCCAAGATCATTCGGGAGTTAGCAATCAGCCCCAGCATTTT. The variable domain in full, completed from reference TRBV14 and TRBJ1-5, reads EAGVTQFPSHSVIEKGQTVTLRCDPISGHDNLYWYRRVMGKEIKFLLHFVKESKQDESGMPNNRFLAERTGGTYSTLKVQPAELEDSGVYFCASSQDHSGVSNQPQHFGDGTRLSIL.

The chain links TRBV7-6 to TRBJ1-1, with D maybe TRBD1 (5 bases). Trimming shortened V by 2 bases and J by 2 bases, and 21 bases separated the two germline ends. CDR3 length: 18 amino acids. In germline, CDR1 is SGHVS, CDR2 FNYEAQ. The CDR3 sequence: CASSLPTGRLKENTEAFF. As DNA, the CDR3 is TGTGCCAGCAGCTTACCCACAGGTCGTCTAAAGGAAAACACTGAAGCTTTCTTT.

The chain is built from TRBV5-1 and TRBJ1-4; TRBD1 might be the D (6 bases). CDR1 is SGHRS and CDR2 is YFSETQ in the germline V gene. This CDR3 is built from 13 residues. The germline V and J ends were trimmed by 5 bases and 2 bases, with 7 bases remaining between them. DNA for the CDR3: TGCGCCAGCAGTGGACAGACTAATGAAAAACTGTTTTTT. This codes for CASSGQTNEKLFF. Variable domain in full (rest from reference TRBV5-1 and TRBJ1-4): KAGVTQTPRYLIKTRGQQVTLSCSPISGHRSVSWYQQTPGQGLQFLFEYFSETQRNKGNFPGRFSGRQFSNSRSEMNVSTLELGDSALYLCASSGQTNEKLFFGSGTQLSVL.

This clonotype was seen repeatedly, ten times or more. This chain connects TRBV30 to TRBJ1-5; no clear D gene. Germline V gene sequence: CDR1 GTSNPN, CDR2 SVGIG (reference sequence). The CDR3 covers 12 residues. The V end lost 2 bases, the J end lost 1 base, and 3 bases lay between the germline ends. CDR3 protein: CAWSPSNQPQHF. The CDR3 region has the DNA TGTGCCTGGAGTCCCAGCAATCAGCCCCAGCATTTT.

The table lists this clonotype with a few counts. The chain uses TRBV7-2 and TRBJ1-5, with D tentatively TRBD1 (5 bases). Germline-derived CDR1 and CDR2 are SGHTA and FQGNSA. The V gene lost 4 bases and the J gene lost 0 bases, with 16 bases spanning the gap. The CDR3 spans 17 residues. The CDR3 is CASSSTGSLVSNQPQHF. CDR3 bases: TGTGCCAGCAGCTCCACAGGCTCACTGGTTAGCAATCAGCCCCAGCATTTT.

This clonotype was detected ten times or more. V is TRBV9 and J is TRBJ2-7; D is unclear. Germline V gives CDR1 SGDLS, CDR2 YYNGEE. The CDR3 has 13 residues. The V gene lost 6 bases and the J gene lost 1 base, with 11 bases spanning the gap. The CDR3 reads CASTPDGSYEQYF. The CDR3, as DNA: TGTGCCAGCACCCCTGATGGATCCTACGAGCAGTACTTC. Drawing the rest from reference TRBV9 and TRBJ2-7, the complete variable domain is DSGVTQTPKHLITATGQRVTLRCSPRSGDLSVYWYQQSLDQGLQFLIQYYNGEERAKGNILERFSAQQFPDLHSELNLSSLELGDSALYFCASTPDGSYEQYFGPGTRLTVT.

This clonotype was detected many times. This chain connects TRBV6-1 to TRBJ2-7; TRBD1 aligns across 8 bases. The J segment lost 3 bases and the V segment lost 6 bases, leaving 7 bases of the junction unmatched. Germline values: CDR1 MNHNS, CDR2 SASEGT. This CDR3 is 14 amino acids long. CDR3 amino acids: CASSTGTGNYEQYF. In DNA form, the CDR3 reads TGTGCCAGCAGCACCGGGACAGGAAACTACGAGCAGTACTTC.

This clonotype was observed at least ten times. This chain links TRBV3-1 with TRBJ2-5, with a tentative D call TRBD1 (6 bases). CDR1 and CDR2 from the germline V gene are LGHDT and YNNKEL (reference sequence). The CDR3 is 17 residues long. Trimming left V 3 bases short and J 1 base short, with 18 bases between. In DNA, the CDR3 is TGTGCCAGCAGCCAGGGGAACGCAGGGGATGGCCAAGAGACCCAGTACTTC. Its protein is CASSQGNAGDGQETQYF.

This clonotype was seen just once. At one of its ends the junction is not consistent with the germline gene, which may arise from a read error. The V gene is TRBV12-3 or TRBV12-4, the J gene TRBJ1-6; 7 nucleotides line up with TRBD1. The CDR3 totals 14 residues. DNA of the CDR3: TGTACCAGCAGTTTAAGACAGGGTAATTCACCCCTCCACTTT. It encodes CTSSLRQGNSPLHF.

This clonotype was seen only a few times. The chain uses TRBV18 and TRBJ1-3, with D possibly matching TRBD1 (6 bases). Germline values: CDR1 KGHSH, CDR2 LQKENI. This CDR3 is built from 15 residues. V shed 2 bases and J shed 4 bases, with 12 bases lying between them. The CDR3 DNA reads as TGTGCCAGCTCACCATCTCCGGACAGAGGAAACACCATATATTTT. Amino acid sequence: CASSPSPDRGNTIYF.

This rearrangement joins TRBV5-1 to TRBJ2-5; D gene unclear. The CDR3 contains 12 residues. The ends were cut back, 2 bases at V and 5 bases at J, with 7 bases in the middle. Germline CDR1 SGHRS, CDR2 YFSETQ. The CDR3 spells CASSLMMETQYF. CDR3 coding DNA: TGCGCCAGCAGCTTAATGATGGAGACCCAGTACTTC. The whole variable domain, filled in from reference TRBV5-1 and TRBJ2-5, reads KAGVTQTPRYLIKTRGQQVTLSCSPISGHRSVSWYQQTPGQGLQFLFEYFSETQRNKGNFPGRFSGRQFSNSRSEMNVSTLELGDSALYLCASSLMMETQYFGPGTRLLVL.

The V call is TRBV6-1, the J call TRBJ1-1; D ambiguous. The ends were cut back, 7 bases at V and 8 bases at J, with 17 bases in the middle. The CDR3 is 13 residues long. Per the germline V gene, CDR1 is MNHNS and CDR2 is SASEGT. Here the CDR3 DNA reads TGTGCCAGCAAACCAGGTCTGATGGGAGAAGCTTTCTTT. Protein: CASKPGLMGEAFF.

This chain uses TRBV10-2 with TRBJ2-3; 8 bases map to TRBD1. This CDR3 spans 12 amino acids. With V trimmed by 10 bases and J by 4 bases, 4 bases remained unmatched. Germline-derived CDR1 and CDR2 are WSHSY and SAAADI. CDR3 amino acids: CATNRGADTQYF. In DNA form, the CDR3 reads TGCGCCACCAACAGGGGGGCAGATACGCAGTATTTT.

The V gene is TRBV7-9, the J gene TRBJ1-4; D might be TRBD1 (5 bases). V shed 5 bases and J shed 7 bases, with 23 bases lying between them. CDR1 is SEHNR and CDR2 is FQNEAQ in the germline V gene (reference sequence). The CDR3 is 17 residues long. CDR3 sequence (DNA): TGTGCCAGCAGCGCTCCGGGACGGAATCCTCGGGGTGAAAAACTGTTTTTT. Protein: CASSAPGRNPRGEKLFF.

This chain links TRBV20-1 with TRBJ1-4, with D possibly matching TRBD1 (5 bases). This CDR3 has 15 residues. Germline CDR1 DFQATT, CDR2 SNEGSKA (reference sequence). V dropped 3 bases and J dropped 4 bases, with 15 bases sitting between them. The CDR3 sequence is CSASDVGGHNEKLFF. CDR3 nucleotide sequence: TGCAGTGCTAGTGATGTCGGGGGTCATAATGAAAAACTGTTTTTT.

This chain uses TRBV6-5 with TRBJ1-3; D perhaps matches TRBD1 (6 bases). The germline gives CDR1 MNHEY, CDR2 SVGAGI. CDR3 length: 15 amino acids. Deletions cut 2 bases from V and 4 bases from J, with 12 bases between. CDR3 region: CASSYQHRAGNTIYF. The CDR3, as DNA: TGTGCCAGCAGTTACCAACACAGGGCGGGAAACACCATATATTTT.

V gene TRBV4-1 combines with J gene TRBJ1-1, with 9 bases matching TRBD1. CDR1 is MGHRA and CDR2 is YSYEKL in the germline V gene. The CDR3 totals 16 residues. Trimming removed 4 bases from V and 0 bases from J; junction bases left unmatched: 6. The CDR3, as DNA: TGCGCCAGCAGCCCGGGACAGGGTCCCATGAACACTGAAGCTTTCTTT. Translated, it gives CASSPGQGPMNTEAFF.

In its sample, this clonotype was seen a few times. The chain recombines TRBV12-3 or TRBV12-4 with TRBJ1-4; D is perhaps TRBD1 (5 bases). There are 16 residues in the CDR3. Trimming cost V 2 bases and J 4 bases, with 14 bases left between them. CDR3 region: CASSLLAGTGNEKLFF. The DNA of the CDR3 is TGTGCCAGCAGTTTACTGGCCGGGACCGGTAATGAAAAACTGTTTTTT.

This clonotype occurred many times. The chain carries TRBV5-5 and TRBJ1-2, with 7 bases aligning to TRBD1. CDR1 SGHKS and CDR2 YYEKEE come from the germline V gene (reference sequence). The CDR3 sequence is 15 residues long. Unmatched junction bases numbered 7, after V lost 3 bases and J lost 2 bases. The CDR3 sequence is CASSSSGTENYGYTF. The CDR3, as DNA: TGTGCCAGCAGCTCCTCGGGGACAGAGAACTATGGCTACACCTTC.

The rearrangement uses TRBV29-1 and TRBJ1-1; D uncertain. Germline V gene sequence: CDR1 SQVTM, CDR2 ANQGSEA. V was clipped by 7 bases and J by 1 base, with 13 bases between them. This CDR3 comprises 13 residues. CDR3: CSAPGRQNTEAFF. As DNA, the CDR3 is TGCAGCGCCCCTGGGCGTCAGAACACTGAAGCTTTCTTT.

This clonotype was observed many times. The J gene is TRBJ1-2, the V gene TRBV11-2, with D tentatively TRBD1 (5 bases). The CDR3 consists of 13 residues. Trimming shortened V by 0 bases and J by 4 bases, and 6 bases separated the two germline ends. The germline V gene has CDR1 SGHAT and CDR2 FQNNGV. CDR3 coding DNA: TGTGCCAGCAGCTTAGATGGGGCCTATGGCTACACCTTC. Its protein is CASSLDGAYGYTF. The full variable domain, rest sourced from reference TRBV11-2 and TRBJ1-2, is EAGVAQSPRYKIIEKRQSVAFWCNPISGHATLYWYQQILGQGPKLLIQFQNNGVVDDSQLPKDRFSAERLKGVDSTLKIQPAKLEDSAVYLCASSLDGAYGYTFGSGTRLTVV.

The chain has TRBV5-1 and TRBJ2-2; TRBD1 or TRBD2 may be the D gene (5 bases each). This CDR3 is 16 amino acids long. Looked up from germline, CDR1 is SGHRS and CDR2 is YFSETQ. V gave up 7 bases and J gave up 4 bases, with 20 bases separating them. CDR3 in DNA: TGCGCCAGCGGCAAGCTTACAGGAGAGGGCACCGGGGAGCTGTTTTTT. Protein: CASGKLTGEGTGELFF.

This clonotype occurred a few times. The chain employs TRBV7-2 and TRBJ1-2, with D perhaps TRBD1 (5 bases). Germline assignment: CDR1 SGHTA and CDR2 FQGNSA. The V gene lost 1 base and the J gene lost 1 base, with 25 bases spanning the gap. The CDR3 extends over 20 amino acids. The CDR3 DNA follows: TGTGCCAGCAGCTTAGAGAAATATACCCACGTGAGGGGTCTTAACTATGGCTACACCTTC. It codes for CASSLEKYTHVRGLNYGYTF.

The J gene is TRBJ1-5, the V gene TRBV19; no definite D call. V shed 4 bases and J shed 2 bases, with 9 bases lying between them. The CDR3 is 14 residues long. The germline V gene encodes CDR1 LNHDA and CDR2 SQIVND (reference sequence). The CDR3 nucleotides are TGTGCCAGTAGTACCGTCGTGGGCAATCAGCCCCAGCATTTT. It codes for CASSTVVGNQPQHF.

As to this clonotype: Mismatch with germline at one junction end may stem from a read error. The chain carries TRBV15 and TRBJ1-5, with D possibly matching TRBD1 (5 bases). The CDR3 sequence is 16 residues long. CDR1 is LNHNV and CDR2 is YYDKDF in the germline V gene (reference sequence). The CDR3 loop is CVTSRVRGSSNQPQHF. The CDR3 region has the DNA TGTGTCACCAGCAGAGTTCGGGGGTCTAGCAATCAGCCCCAGCATTTT.

This clonotype came up many times. J is TRBJ1-2 and V is TRBV27, with D possibly being TRBD1 (6 bases). CDR1 and CDR2 from the germline V gene are MNHEY and SMNVEV (reference sequence). This CDR3 comprises 12 residues. The V gene lost 9 bases and the J gene lost 2 bases, with 10 bases spanning the gap. The CDR3 loop reads CASGQRNYGYTF. DNA of the CDR3: TGTGCCAGTGGACAGCGAAACTATGGCTACACCTTC.

This clonotype was observed a handful of times. DNA of the CDR3: TGCGCCAGCAGCTTTAATAATGGTGACTATGGCTACACCTTC. It specifies CASSFNNGDYGYTF. The rearrangement links TRBV5-1 to TRBJ1-2, with D uncertain. The CDR3 totals 14 residues. With 2 bases removed from V and 3 bases from J, the gap between germline ends came to 11 bases. In germline, CDR1 is SGHRS, CDR2 YFSETQ. Drawing the rest from reference TRBV5-1 and TRBJ1-2, the complete variable domain is KAGVTQTPRYLIKTRGQQVTLSCSPISGHRSVSWYQQTPGQGLQFLFEYFSETQRNKGNFPGRFSGRQFSNSRSEMNVSTLELGDSALYLCASSFNNGDYGYTFGSGTRLTVV.

V is TRBV29-1 and J is TRBJ1-1; D ambiguous. Germline V gene lookup returns CDR1 SQVTM and CDR2 ANQGSEA. The CDR3 length is 12 residues. Trimming shortened V by 4 bases and J by 0 bases, and 6 bases separated the two germline ends. Here the CDR3 DNA reads TGCAGCGTTGGGTGGATGAACACTGAAGCTTTCTTT. Its translation is CSVGWMNTEAFF.

This clonotype was seen only once. The chain links TRBV6-2 or TRBV6-3 to TRBJ1-6; D ambiguous. The CDR3 covers 16 residues. V was trimmed by 2 bases and J by 2 bases, leaving 10 bases between them. Germline CDR1 reads MNHEY; CDR2 reads SVGEGT. Here the CDR3 reads CASSYIGLPYNSPLHF. As DNA, the CDR3 is TGTGCCAGCAGTTACATAGGGCTGCCCTATAATTCACCCCTCCACTTT.

This clonotype came up a few times. The chain employs TRBV5-6 and TRBJ1-5; D is unclear. In germline, CDR1 is SGHDT, CDR2 YYEEEE. The length of the CDR3 is 14 residues. V lost 4 bases, J lost 0 bases, and 8 bases lay in between. In DNA, the CDR3 is TGTGCCAGCAGCCGGGCAATTAGCAATCAGCCCCAGCATTTT. Residues: CASSRAISNQPQHF.

This clonotype came up many times. The genes are TRBV20-1 and TRBJ1-3, with unresolved D. Germline V gene sequence: CDR1 DFQATT, CDR2 SNEGSKA (reference sequence). There are 15 residues in the CDR3. V shed 2 bases and J shed 0 bases, with 11 bases lying between them. The chain's CDR3 is CSARPSAISGNTIYF. In nucleotides, the CDR3 is TGCAGTGCTAGACCTTCTGCAATCTCTGGAAACACCATATATTTT.

The rearrangement joins TRBV12-3 or TRBV12-4 to TRBJ1-6, with TRBD1 as a possible D gene (5 bases). The CDR3 has 13 residues. Trimming cost V 6 bases and J 17 bases, with 20 bases left between them. The CDR3 loop is CASSVLTAGQIHF. The CDR3, as DNA: TGTGCCAGCAGCGTCTTGACAGCAGGTCAAATCCACTTT.